What follows is one T cell receptor (beta chain) and its context. This clone was detected only once. Its specific antigen is unknown. Base qualities are missing; no much larger clone stands one base away. The source of the sample is a study of blood T cell repertoires in COVID-19 (dated by TCRdb to 2018 to 2020). In terms of the full investigation: The collaborator samples originated in the United States, Italy and Spain and spanned the acute and convalescent phases of COVID-19. The repertoires were released in a freely available public database intended as a resource for research on the immune response to SARS-CoV-2. The sample metadata nearly always contained a de-identified subject ID, COVID-19 status, age in years and sex. The samples were drawn from the first 160 participants of the ongoing ImmuneRACE study and from some 1,300 subjects provided by 6 global collaborators. Where available, HLA class I and class II types were obtained from metadata supplied by the sample provider rather than from assay-based typing. Deeply sampled blood TCRbeta repertoires from subjects exposed to, actively infected with, or recovered from COVID-19 were included in the dataset. The prospective study material was composed of cDNA or gDNA derived from T cells, B-cell-depleted T cells, or PBMCs.

Each collaborating institution followed its own protocols to collect whole blood in K2EDTA tubes. For TCRbeta analysis, collaborators shipped samples as frozen whole blood, isolated PBMCs, or DNA extracted from either of those sample types. TCRbeta CDR3 regions were amplified from genomic DNA using the immunoSEQ Assay, a bias-controlled multiplex PCR. Regarding the original processing steps: Nucleated cell counts per sample were estimated from amplification of reference gene primers within the assay. Sequence reads were collapsed and filtered to measure the absolute abundance of every unique TCRbeta CDR3 rearrangement. For each sample, productive Simpson clonality was calculated as the square root of Simpson's diversity index across productive rearrangements. TCRdb stores this immuneACCESS table with in-frame sequences only. Part of the clones is absent; in the studies checked, under half of the shortfall reflects unresolved V genes, and no reason is known for the rest. That table furnishes V, J and clone size, whereas the DNA furnished D and trimming. The sample records under 300,000 clones, roughly 87% of which are singletons. The ten largest clones represent roughly 15% of the sample.

Study-wide conclusions, independent of this receptor: The amount of clinical and demographic metadata varied by source and participant and was provided uncurated.

This TCR derives from a human donor in a cohort sampled during active COVID-19. The sequencing sample was made of peripheral blood.

The CDR3 region reads CASSLALAGVNTEAFF. The nucleotide sequence is given as TGTGCCAGCAGCTTGGCCCTTGCAGGGGTGAACACTGAAGCTTTCTTT. The sequence is built from TRBV5-4 and TRBJ1-1; TRBD1 is a weak D gene call, 6 bases matching. The V end loses 0 bases and the J end loses 0 bases, and a stretch of 12 bases separates them. There are 16 amino acids in the CDR3, from cysteine to phenylalanine inclusive. The sequence is cut down to CDR3 DNA, 48 bases in frame from base 1. According to the germline V gene (reference sequence), CDR1 reads SGHNT and CDR2 reads YYREEE.